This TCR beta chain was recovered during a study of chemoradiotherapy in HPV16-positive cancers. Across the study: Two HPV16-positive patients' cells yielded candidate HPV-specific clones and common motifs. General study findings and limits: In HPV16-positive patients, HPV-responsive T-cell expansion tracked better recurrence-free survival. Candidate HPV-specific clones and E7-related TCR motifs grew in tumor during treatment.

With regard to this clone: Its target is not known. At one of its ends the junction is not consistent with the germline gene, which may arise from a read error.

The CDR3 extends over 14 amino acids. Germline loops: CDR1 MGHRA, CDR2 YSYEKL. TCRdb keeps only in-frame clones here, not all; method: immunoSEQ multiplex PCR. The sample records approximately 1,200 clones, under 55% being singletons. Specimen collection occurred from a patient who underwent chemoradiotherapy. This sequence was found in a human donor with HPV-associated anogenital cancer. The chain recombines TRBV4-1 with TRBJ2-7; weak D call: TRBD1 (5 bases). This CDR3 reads CASSQVSGSYEQYF. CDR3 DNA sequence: TGCGCCAGCAGCCAAGTTTCAGGGTCTTACGAGCAATACTTC.